Shown below are 31 T cell receptor beta chains from a single sample sequenced in a study of blood T cell repertoires in COVID-19. TCRdb keeps only in-frame clones here, not all; method: immunoSEQ multiplex PCR. The data hold over 200,000 clones, with 65% to 85% observed a single time. Sequencing input: peripheral blood. These TCRs come from a man aged 40-55 years with acute or convalescent COVID-19.

This clone has just one count. J is TRBJ2-7 and V is TRBV3-1 (or the pseudogene TRBV3-2); TRBD1 agrees at 7 bases. The V gene end was trimmed by 2 bases and the J gene end by 2 bases; junction bases not matched to a gene: 12. The CDR3 extends over 17 amino acids. CDR1 is LGHDT, CDR2 YNNKEL, per germline (reference sequence). The CDR3 reads CASSQPLMTGITYEQYF. The CDR3 coding sequence is TGTGCCAGCAGCCAACCCCTTATGACAGGGATCACCTACGAGCAGTACTTC.

The chain has TRBV11-2 and TRBJ2-5, with 7 bases fitting TRBD2. The trim removed 3 bases at V and 1 base at J, leaving 2 bases unmatched. Germline-derived CDR1 and CDR2 are SGHAT and FQNNGV. The CDR3 consists of 14 residues. CDR3 DNA sequence: TGTGCCAGCAGCTTTGGGACTATCCAAGAGACCCAGTACTTC. It yields the protein CASSFGTIQETQYF.

The rearrangement uses TRBV19 and TRBJ2-1; 8 bases align to TRBD2. The CDR3 has 15 amino acids. The V gene's germline CDR1 is LNHDA and CDR2 SQIVND (reference sequence). V gave up 3 bases and J gave up 4 bases; unmatched junction bases: 5. The CDR3 nucleotides read TGTGCCAGTAGTATGTCGCTAGCGGGTTACAATGAGCAGTTCTTC. It encodes CASSMSLAGYNEQFF. Drawing the rest from reference TRBV19 and TRBJ2-1, the complete variable domain is DGGITQSPKYLFRKEGQNVTLSCEQNLNHDAMYWYRQDPGQGLRLIYYSQIVNDFQKGDIAEGYSVSREKKESFPLTVTSAQKNPTAFYLCASSMSLAGYNEQFFGPGTRLTVL.

The CDR3, as DNA: TGTGCCAGCAGCCCCGGACAGGGGAATCAGCCCCAGCATTTT. This encodes CASSPGQGNQPQHF. The chain combines TRBV7-2 with TRBJ1-5; 9 bases are shared with TRBD1. This CDR3 region has 14 residues. CDR1 SGHTA and CDR2 FQGNSA come from the germline V gene. The junction had 3 bases not matched to a gene; V was cut back by 5 bases and J by 4 bases. Based on the CDR3 plus reference TRBV7-2 and TRBJ1-5, the full variable domain is GAGVSQSPSNKVTEKGKDVELRCDPISGHTALYWYRQSLGQGLEFLIYFQGNSAPDKSGLPSDRFSAERTGGSVSTLTIQRTQQEDSAVYLCASSPGQGNQPQHFGDGTRLSIL.

The rearrangement uses TRBV5-4 and TRBJ2-1, with D perhaps matching TRBD2 (6 bases). The V end was cut by 1 base, the J end by 7 bases, with 12 bases between. Per germline, CDR1 SGHNT and CDR2 YYREEE (reference sequence). The CDR3 is made up of 14 amino acids. This CDR3 is CASSLLARGNEQFF. The CDR3 DNA reads as TGTGCCAGCAGCTTGCTAGCGAGAGGGAATGAGCAGTTCTTC.

V gene TRBV2 combines with J gene TRBJ2-2; tentative D call: TRBD2 (6 bases). The germline V gene encodes CDR1 SNHLY and CDR2 FYNNEI. The CDR3 is made up of 15 amino acids. V shed 7 bases and J shed 5 bases, with 17 bases lying between them. This CDR3 is CASKPRGDRTGELFF. The CDR3 bases are TGTGCCAGCAAACCGCGGGGCGATCGGACCGGGGAGCTGTTTTTT.

The V gene is TRBV5-1, the J gene TRBJ2-1; 12 bases fit TRBD2. Germline CDR1 SGHRS, CDR2 YFSETQ. The CDR3 runs 15 residues. V trimming: 4 bases; J trimming: 9 bases; junction bases outside the gene matches: 8. The CDR3 region is CASSGTSGSVGEQFF. Here the CDR3 DNA reads TGCGCCAGCAGCGGGACTAGCGGGTCAGTTGGTGAGCAGTTCTTC.

The chain has TRBV25-1 and TRBJ2-3; no clear D gene. Germline CDR1 reads MGHDK; CDR2 reads SYGVNS. V was trimmed by 4 bases and J by 2 bases, leaving 10 bases between them. This CDR3 is 14 amino acids long. In DNA, the CDR3 is TGTGCCAGCAGTGGCCACTCGTACACAGATACGCAGTATTTT. Protein sequence: CASSGHSYTDTQYF.

The chain recombines TRBV24-1 with TRBJ2-3, with unresolved D. With 2 bases removed from V and 6 bases from J, the gap between germline ends came to 11 bases. This CDR3 is 14 amino acids long. Germline CDR1 and CDR2: KGHDR and SFDVKD. CDR3 region: CATSDSVSWDTQYF. The CDR3 bases are TGTGCCACCAGTGATTCCGTGAGCTGGGATACGCAGTATTTT.

This clone is a singleton in its sample. The rearrangement uses TRBV11-2 and TRBJ1-1, with a possible D match to TRBD1 (6 bases). The CDR3 consists of 15 residues. The germline V gene has CDR1 SGHAT and CDR2 FQNNGV. Trimming stripped 1 base from V and 1 base from J, with 10 bases between. The CDR3 DNA sequence: TGTGCCAGCAGCTTAGCCCTGGGACAGAACACTGAAGCTTTCTTT. Translated: CASSLALGQNTEAFF.

The CDR3 coding sequence is TGTGCCAGTAGTATTTCCTGGACAGGGCGGTCTGAAGCTTTCTTT. It yields the protein CASSISWTGRSEAFF. This chain uses TRBV19 with TRBJ1-1; 8 bases are shared with TRBD1. The CDR3 loop spans 15 amino acids. J gave up 6 bases and V 3 bases, and 9 bases lay outside the gene matches. CDR1 and CDR2 from the germline V gene are LNHDA and SQIVND (reference sequence).

The chain recombines TRBV18 with TRBJ1-1; TRBD1 might be the D (6 bases). V lost 3 bases and J 6 bases, leaving 14 bases between the germline ends. The length of the CDR3 is 14 residues. Germline V gives CDR1 KGHSH, CDR2 LQKENI. In DNA, the CDR3 is TGTGCCAGCTCACCCGGGACATACAGCGCTGAAGCTTTCTTT. As protein: CASSPGTYSAEAFF. The full variable domain, its missing parts supplied by reference TRBV18 and TRBJ1-1, is NAGVMQNPRHLVRRRGQEARLRCSPMKGHSHVYWYRQLPEEGLKFMVYLQKENIIDESGMPKERFSAEFPKEGPSILRIQQVVRGDSAAYFCASSPGTYSAEAFFGQGTRLTVV.

The genes are TRBV6-5 and TRBJ1-1, with no clear D. Trimming cost V 2 bases and J 1 base, with 5 bases left between them. The V gene's germline CDR1 is MNHEY and CDR2 SVGAGI. The CDR3 extends over 13 amino acids. The CDR3 region is CASSYGTNTEAFF. The DNA for the CDR3 is TGTGCCAGCAGTTACGGCACGAACACTGAAGCTTTCTTT.

J is TRBJ2-1 and V is TRBV7-6; 8 nucleotides agree with TRBD2. The germline V gene has CDR1 SGHVS and CDR2 FNYEAQ. V lost 3 bases to trimming and J lost 7 bases; unmatched junction nucleotides: 11. This CDR3 has 16 amino acids. The CDR3 loop reads CASSLEAGAGRNEQFF. The CDR3 DNA sequence: TGTGCCAGCAGCTTGGAAGCGGGAGCTGGGAGGAATGAGCAGTTCTTC.

In the case of this clone: Relative to the germline gene, one junction end is altered; a read error may explain this. The chain carries TRBV7-2 and TRBJ1-3; 7 bases match TRBD1. Germline V gives CDR1 SGHTA, CDR2 FQGNSA. CDR3 length equals 17 residues. The CDR3 loop is CASSLIPTTGSGNTIYF. DNA for the CDR3: TGCGCCAGCAGCTTAATACCCACGACAGGGTCCGGAAACACCATATATTTT.

This clone was detected once. The genes are TRBV5-6 and TRBJ2-7, with D hard to call. This CDR3 comprises 13 residues. Germline CDR1 is SGHDT and CDR2 is YYEEEE. V was cut by 2 bases and J by 5 bases, with 11 bases left in between. For the CDR3, the DNA is TGTGCCAGCAGCTTTAGAAGCTTCGACGAGCAGTACTTC. Residues: CASSFRSFDEQYF.

The chain has TRBV7-9 and TRBJ1-4; a possible D gene is TRBD1 (6 bases). V was shortened by 4 bases and J by 8 bases, with 20 bases between the two germline ends. CDR1 is SEHNR, CDR2 FQNEAQ, per germline (reference sequence). CDR3 size: 16 residues. The CDR3 sequence is CASSSNDRPEREKLFF. The CDR3 nucleotides are TGTGCCAGCAGCTCAAACGACAGGCCAGAAAGAGAAAAACTGTTTTTT.

CDR3 residues: CSAVTSGEQYF. In nucleotides, the CDR3 is TGCAGTGCTGTAACTAGCGGCGAGCAGTACTTC. The chain is built from TRBV20-1 and TRBJ2-7; 8 bases are a match to TRBD2. This CDR3 spans 11 amino acids. Germline CDR1 is DFQATT and CDR2 is SNEGSKA (reference sequence). Trimming at V came to 5 bases and at J to 6 bases, leaving 3 bases not matched to a gene.

The rearrangement uses TRBV13 and TRBJ2-3; 12 bases fit TRBD1. The CDR3 consists of 19 residues. V was clipped by 5 bases and J by 2 bases; unmatched bases: 14. Germline CDR1 PRHDT, CDR2 FYEKMQ (reference sequence). As DNA, the CDR3 is TGTGCCAGCAGCCACCCCGGGACAGGGGGCTCCGGAATCACAGATACGCAGTATTTT. It is translated as CASSHPGTGGSGITDTQYF.

The rearrangement joins TRBV18 to TRBJ1-4; D is ambiguous. The CDR3 spans 13 residues. V was pared by 1 base and J by 4 bases, with 4 bases between. The germline gives CDR1 KGHSH, CDR2 LQKENI. In DNA form, the CDR3 reads TGTGCCAGCTCACCACGTAATAATGAAAAACTGTTTTTT. It encodes CASSPRNNEKLFF.

This rearrangement joins TRBV6-5 to TRBJ2-3; 9 bases are a match to TRBD2. Trimming at V came to 6 bases and at J to 7 bases, leaving 8 bases not matched to a gene. The CDR3 totals 14 residues. CDR1 is MNHEY and CDR2 is SVGAGI in the germline V gene. CDR3 protein: CASRSGTSLNTQYF. The CDR3 nucleotides are TGTGCCAGCAGGAGCGGGACTAGCCTCAATACGCAGTATTTT.

V is TRBV15 and J is TRBJ2-6; possible D gene TRBD1, 7 bases. Trimming stripped 0 bases from V and 0 bases from J, with 15 bases between. CDR1 is LNHNV and CDR2 is YYDKDF in the germline V gene (reference sequence). The CDR3 sequence is 19 residues long. The CDR3 region has the DNA TGTGCCACCAGCAGAGATAGACGGCAGGGGGGCTCTGGGGCCAACGTCCTGACTTTC. Amino acid sequence: CATSRDRRQGGSGANVLTF.

This chain uses TRBV3-1 (or the pseudogene TRBV3-2) with TRBJ2-1, with 13 bases that match TRBD2. The germline V gene encodes CDR1 LGHDT and CDR2 YNNKEL (reference sequence). V shed 4 bases and J 5 bases; nucleotides not matched to a gene: 23. The CDR3 runs to 22 residues. DNA of the CDR3: TGTGCCAGCAGCCCCAGGGGGGAGCGGACTAGCGGGAGTTGGTTGAGCCACAATGAGCAGTTCTTC. Its protein product is CASSPRGERTSGSWLSHNEQFF.

On this clone itself: At one end, the junction sequence differs from germline, possibly due to a read error. V usage is TRBV11-2 and J usage is TRBJ1-2; D perhaps matches TRBD1 (6 bases). There are 13 residues in the CDR3. The V gene's germline CDR1 is SGHAT and CDR2 FQNNGV. CDR3 protein: CASSLARGNGCTF. The CDR3 nucleotides are TGTGCCAGCAGCTTAGCCAGGGGAAATGGCTGCACCTTC.

This chain joins TRBV6-5 and TRBJ2-2; 11 bases match TRBD2. Germline V CDR1 and CDR2: MNHEY, SVGAGI. This CDR3 region has 15 residues. V trimming: 7 bases; J trimming: 1 base; junction bases outside the gene matches: 2. The chain's CDR3 is CASNSGRVNTGELFF. For the CDR3, the DNA is TGTGCCAGCAATAGCGGGAGGGTGAACACCGGGGAGCTGTTTTTT.

This chain joins TRBV7-9 and TRBJ1-1, with a tentative D call TRBD1 (5 bases). Germline CDR1 reads SEHNR; CDR2 reads FQNEAQ (reference sequence). There are 14 residues in the CDR3. The germline V and J ends were trimmed by 5 bases and 7 bases, with 17 bases remaining between them. CDR3 region: CASSRTRRDSEAFF. DNA for the CDR3: TGTGCCAGCAGCCGTACTCGCAGGGATAGTGAAGCTTTCTTT.

This clone showed up just a few times. In nucleotides, the CDR3 is TGTGCCAGCACGGCGGTAGAAGCTTTCTTT. Protein sequence: CASTAVEAFF. The chain couples TRBV6-5 to TRBJ1-1, with no clear D. V was trimmed by 7 bases and J by 8 bases, leaving 8 bases between them. This CDR3 comprises 10 residues. Germline V gene data show CDR1 as MNHEY and CDR2 as SVGAGI.

The V gene is TRBV7-2, the J gene TRBJ2-3; D gene unclear. V was cut by 5 bases and J by 3 bases, with 12 bases left in between. CDR1 is SGHTA, CDR2 FQGNSA, per germline. The CDR3 runs to 14 residues. CDR3 nucleotide sequence: TGTGCCAGCAGCCTATTGCCCGAAACAGATACGCAGTATTTT. Its translation is CASSLLPETDTQYF.

The chain employs TRBV5-1 and TRBJ1-2, with 7 bases lining up with TRBD1. Trimming took 4 bases from V and 4 from J; bases not matched to a gene: 7. CDR3 size: 14 residues. Germline CDR1 is SGHRS and CDR2 is YFSETQ. The CDR3 reads CASSPGQPPYGYTF. The DNA for the CDR3 is TGCGCCAGCAGCCCGGGACAGCCACCCTATGGCTACACCTTC.

Only one count was recorded for this clone. The gene calls are TRBV18 and TRBJ2-7, with D maybe TRBD2 (6 bases). The CDR3 is made up of 15 amino acids. The V end was cut by 2 bases, the J end by 4 bases, with 15 bases between. Germline CDR1 and CDR2: KGHSH and LQKENI. As DNA, the CDR3 is TGTGCCAGCTCACCAGGAGGGGTACGGGAATACGAGCAGTACTTC. It encodes CASSPGGVREYEQYF.

The chain recombines TRBV7-8 with TRBJ2-1; TRBD1 matches at 7 bases. CDR1 is SGHVS, CDR2 FQNEAQ, per germline. V was pared by 0 bases and J by 9 bases, with 5 bases of the junction left unmatched. This CDR3 is built from 14 residues. As DNA, the CDR3 is TGTGCCAGCAGCTTAGCAACAGGGGTTGGTGAGCAGTTCTTC. Translating it yields CASSLATGVGEQFF.